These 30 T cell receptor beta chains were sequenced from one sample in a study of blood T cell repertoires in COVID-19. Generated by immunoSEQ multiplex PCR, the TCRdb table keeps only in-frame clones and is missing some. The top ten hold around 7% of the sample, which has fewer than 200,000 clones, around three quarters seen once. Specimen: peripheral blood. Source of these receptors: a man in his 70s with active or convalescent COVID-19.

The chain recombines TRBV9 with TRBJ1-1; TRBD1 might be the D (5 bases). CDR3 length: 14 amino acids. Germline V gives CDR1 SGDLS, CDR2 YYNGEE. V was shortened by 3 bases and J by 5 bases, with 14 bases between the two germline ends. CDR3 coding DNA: TGTGCCAGCAGCGAAACCACAGGTAGTACTGAAGCTTTCTTT. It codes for CASSETTGSTEAFF. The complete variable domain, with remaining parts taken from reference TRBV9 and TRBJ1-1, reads DSGVTQTPKHLITATGQRVTLRCSPRSGDLSVYWYQQSLDQGLQFLIQYYNGEERAKGNILERFSAQQFPDLHSELNLSSLELGDSALYFCASSETTGSTEAFFGQGTRLTVV.

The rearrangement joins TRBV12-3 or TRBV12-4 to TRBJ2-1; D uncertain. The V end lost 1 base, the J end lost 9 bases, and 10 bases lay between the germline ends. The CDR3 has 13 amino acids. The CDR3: CASSLVLATEQFF. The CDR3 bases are TGTGCCAGCAGTTTAGTCTTAGCTACTGAGCAGTTCTTC.

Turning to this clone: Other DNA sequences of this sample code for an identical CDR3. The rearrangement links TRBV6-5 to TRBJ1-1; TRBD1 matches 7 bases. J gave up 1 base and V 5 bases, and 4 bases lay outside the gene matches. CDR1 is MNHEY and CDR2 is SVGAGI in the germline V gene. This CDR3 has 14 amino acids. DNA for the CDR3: TGTGCCAGCAGTCCAAGGACAGGGAACACTGAAGCTTTCTTT. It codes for CASSPRTGNTEAFF.

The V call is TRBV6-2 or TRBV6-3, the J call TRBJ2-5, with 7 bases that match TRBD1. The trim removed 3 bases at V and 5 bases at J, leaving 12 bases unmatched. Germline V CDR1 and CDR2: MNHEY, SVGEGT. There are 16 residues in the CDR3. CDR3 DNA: TGTGCCAGCAGTTATCTTACAGGGGACAACCGGGAGACCCAGTACTTC. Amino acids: CASSYLTGDNRETQYF.

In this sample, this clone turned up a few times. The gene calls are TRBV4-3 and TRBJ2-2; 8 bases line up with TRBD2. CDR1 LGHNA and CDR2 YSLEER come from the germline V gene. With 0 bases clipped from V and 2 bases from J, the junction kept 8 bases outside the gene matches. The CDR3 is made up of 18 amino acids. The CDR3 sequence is CASSQEVLAGINTGELFF. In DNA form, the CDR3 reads TGCGCCAGCAGCCAAGAAGTATTAGCGGGGATTAACACCGGGGAGCTGTTTTTT.

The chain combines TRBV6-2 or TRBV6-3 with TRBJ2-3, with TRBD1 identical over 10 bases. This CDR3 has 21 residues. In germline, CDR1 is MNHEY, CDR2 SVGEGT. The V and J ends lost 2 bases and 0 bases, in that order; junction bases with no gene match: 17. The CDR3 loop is CASSYPKPIARDRGSTDTQYF. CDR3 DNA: TGTGCCAGCAGTTACCCAAAACCTATAGCCCGGGACAGGGGTAGCACAGATACGCAGTATTTT.

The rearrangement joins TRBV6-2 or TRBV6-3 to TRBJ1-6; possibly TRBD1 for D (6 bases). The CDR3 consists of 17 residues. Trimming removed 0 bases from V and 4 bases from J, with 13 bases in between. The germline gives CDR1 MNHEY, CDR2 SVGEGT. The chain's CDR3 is CASSYSRRDIYNSPLHF. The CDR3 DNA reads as TGTGCCAGCAGTTACTCAAGAAGGGACATATATAATTCACCCCTCCACTTT.

The CDR3, as DNA: TGTGCCAGCAGTCCAGGGACAGGAGGAGAAGCTTTCTTT. Encoded protein: CASSPGTGGEAFF. The V and J genes are TRBV27 and TRBJ1-1, with TRBD1 matching 8 bases. From germline, CDR1 is MNHEY and CDR2 SMNVEV (reference sequence). V was clipped by 5 bases and J by 8 bases; unmatched bases: 7. This CDR3 is built from 13 residues.

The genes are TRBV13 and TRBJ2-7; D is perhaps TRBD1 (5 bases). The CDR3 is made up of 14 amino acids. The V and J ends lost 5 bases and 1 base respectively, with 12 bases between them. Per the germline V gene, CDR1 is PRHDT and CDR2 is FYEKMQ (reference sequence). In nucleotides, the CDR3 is TGTGCCAGCAGCAACCCAAGACAGTCCTACGAGCAGTACTTC. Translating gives CASSNPRQSYEQYF.

CDR3 sequence reads: CASSQSGGGHNEQFF. DNA of the CDR3: TGTGCCAGCAGCCAGAGCGGGGGAGGACACAATGAGCAGTTCTTC. J is TRBJ2-1 and V is TRBV7-2, with 8 bases lining up with TRBD2. V shed 5 bases, J shed 5 bases, and the junction held 8 bases outside the gene matches. The CDR3 extends over 15 amino acids. CDR1 is SGHTA, CDR2 FQGNSA, per germline.

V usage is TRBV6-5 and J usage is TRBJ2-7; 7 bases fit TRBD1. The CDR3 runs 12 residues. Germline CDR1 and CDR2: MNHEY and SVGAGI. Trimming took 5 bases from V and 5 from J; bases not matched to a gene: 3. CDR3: CASSLTGDEQYF. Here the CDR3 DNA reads TGTGCCAGCAGTCTCACAGGGGACGAGCAGTACTTC.

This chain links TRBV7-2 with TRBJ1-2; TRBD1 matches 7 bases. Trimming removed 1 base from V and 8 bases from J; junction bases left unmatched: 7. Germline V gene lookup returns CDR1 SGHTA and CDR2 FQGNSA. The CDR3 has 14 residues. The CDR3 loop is CASSLGQGVSGYTF. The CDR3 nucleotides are TGTGCCAGCAGCTTAGGACAGGGCGTGAGCGGCTACACCTTC.

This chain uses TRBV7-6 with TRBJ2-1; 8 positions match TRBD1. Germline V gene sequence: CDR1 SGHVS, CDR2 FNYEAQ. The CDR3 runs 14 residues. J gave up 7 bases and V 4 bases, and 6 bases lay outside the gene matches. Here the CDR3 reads CASSSERQGNEQFF. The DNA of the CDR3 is TGTGCCAGCAGCTCCGAACGACAGGGGAATGAGCAGTTCTTC.

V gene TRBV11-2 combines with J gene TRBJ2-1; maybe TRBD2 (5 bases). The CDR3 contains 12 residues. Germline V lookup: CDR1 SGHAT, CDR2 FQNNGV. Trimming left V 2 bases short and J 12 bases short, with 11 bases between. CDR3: CASSLLEAGQFF. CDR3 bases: TGTGCCAGCAGCTTATTAGAGGCGGGGCAGTTCTTC. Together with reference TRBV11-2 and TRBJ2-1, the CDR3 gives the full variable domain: EAGVAQSPRYKIIEKRQSVAFWCNPISGHATLYWYQQILGQGPKLLIQFQNNGVVDDSQLPKDRFSAERLKGVDSTLKIQPAKLEDSAVYLCASSLLEAGQFFGPGTRLTVL.

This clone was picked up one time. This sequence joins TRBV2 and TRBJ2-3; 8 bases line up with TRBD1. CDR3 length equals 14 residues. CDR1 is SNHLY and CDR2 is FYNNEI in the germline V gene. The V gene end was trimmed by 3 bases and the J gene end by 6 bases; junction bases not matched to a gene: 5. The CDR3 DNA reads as TGTGCCAGCAGTGAGCAGGGGGCGGGGGATACGCAGTATTTT. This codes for CASSEQGAGDTQYF.

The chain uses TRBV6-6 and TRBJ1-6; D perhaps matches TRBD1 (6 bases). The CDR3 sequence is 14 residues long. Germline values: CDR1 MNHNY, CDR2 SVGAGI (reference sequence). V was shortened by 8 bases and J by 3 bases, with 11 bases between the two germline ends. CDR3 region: CASGEQGYNSPLHF. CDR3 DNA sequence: TGTGCCAGCGGAGAACAGGGCTATAATTCACCCCTCCACTTT.

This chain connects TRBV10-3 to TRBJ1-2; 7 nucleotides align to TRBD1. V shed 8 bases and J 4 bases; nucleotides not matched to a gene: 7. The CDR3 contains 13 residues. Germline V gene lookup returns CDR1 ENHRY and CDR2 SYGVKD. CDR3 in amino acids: CAIGETGRYGYTF. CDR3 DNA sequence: TGTGCCATCGGCGAGACAGGGCGCTATGGCTACACCTTC.

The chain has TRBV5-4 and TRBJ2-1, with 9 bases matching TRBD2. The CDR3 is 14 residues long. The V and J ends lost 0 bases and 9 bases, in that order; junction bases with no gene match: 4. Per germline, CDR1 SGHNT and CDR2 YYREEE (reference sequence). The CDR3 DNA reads TGTGCCAGCAGCTTGGAGGCTAGCGGGACTGAGCAGTTCTTC. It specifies CASSLEASGTEQFF.

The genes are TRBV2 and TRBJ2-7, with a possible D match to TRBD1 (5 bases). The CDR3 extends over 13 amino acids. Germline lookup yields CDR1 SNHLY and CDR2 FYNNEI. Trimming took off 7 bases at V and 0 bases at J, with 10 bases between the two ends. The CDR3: CASTMTVSYEQYF. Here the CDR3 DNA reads TGTGCCAGCACTATGACAGTCTCCTACGAGCAGTACTTC.

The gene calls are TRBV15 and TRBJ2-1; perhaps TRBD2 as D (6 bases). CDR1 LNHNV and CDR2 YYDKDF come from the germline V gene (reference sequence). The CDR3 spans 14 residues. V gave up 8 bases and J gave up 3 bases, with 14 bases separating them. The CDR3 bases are TGTGCCACCTGGGGCGGGAAGCACTACAATGAGCAGTTCTTC. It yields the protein CATWGGKHYNEQFF.

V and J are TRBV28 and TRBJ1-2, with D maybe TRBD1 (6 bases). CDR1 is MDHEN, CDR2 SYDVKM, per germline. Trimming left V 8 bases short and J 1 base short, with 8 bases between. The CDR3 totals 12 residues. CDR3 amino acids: CASQQGNYGYTF. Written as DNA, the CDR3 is TGTGCCAGCCAACAGGGTAACTATGGCTACACCTTC.

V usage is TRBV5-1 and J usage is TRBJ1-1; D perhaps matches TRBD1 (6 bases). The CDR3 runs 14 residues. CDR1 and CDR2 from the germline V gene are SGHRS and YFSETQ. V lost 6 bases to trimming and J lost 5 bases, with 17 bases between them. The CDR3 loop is CASTPQGSGTEAFF. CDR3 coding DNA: TGCGCCAGCACGCCACAGGGTAGTGGGACTGAAGCTTTCTTT.

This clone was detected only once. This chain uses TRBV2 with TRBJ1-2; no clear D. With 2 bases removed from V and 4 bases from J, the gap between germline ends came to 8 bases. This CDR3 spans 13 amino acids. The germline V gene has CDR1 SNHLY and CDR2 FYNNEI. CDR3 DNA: TGTGCCAGCAGTGAATACAGTACCTATGGCTACACCTTC. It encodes CASSEYSTYGYTF.

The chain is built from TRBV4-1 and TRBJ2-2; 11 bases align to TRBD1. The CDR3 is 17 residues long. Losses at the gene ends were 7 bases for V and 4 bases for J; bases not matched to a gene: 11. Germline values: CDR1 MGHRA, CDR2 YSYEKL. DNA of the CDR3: TGCGCCAGCACCGGGGTTTTCGGACAGGGGGCCACCGGGGAGCTGTTTTTT. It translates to CASTGVFGQGATGELFF.

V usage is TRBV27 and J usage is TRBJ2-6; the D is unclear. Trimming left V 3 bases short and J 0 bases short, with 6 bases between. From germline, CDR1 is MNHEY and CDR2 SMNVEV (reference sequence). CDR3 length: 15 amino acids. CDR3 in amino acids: CASSFKSSGANVLTF. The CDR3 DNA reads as TGTGCCAGCAGTTTCAAGAGCTCTGGGGCCAACGTCCTGACTTTC.

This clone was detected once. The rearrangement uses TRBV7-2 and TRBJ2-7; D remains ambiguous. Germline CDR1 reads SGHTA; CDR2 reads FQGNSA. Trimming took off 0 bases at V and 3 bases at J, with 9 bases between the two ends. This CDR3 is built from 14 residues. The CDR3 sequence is CASSLASGNYEQYF. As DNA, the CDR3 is TGTGCCAGCAGCTTAGCGTCGGGTAACTACGAGCAGTACTTC.

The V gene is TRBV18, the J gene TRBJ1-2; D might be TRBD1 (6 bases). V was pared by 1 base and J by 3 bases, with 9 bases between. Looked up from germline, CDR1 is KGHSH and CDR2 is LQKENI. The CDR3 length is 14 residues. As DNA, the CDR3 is TGTGCCAGCTCACCACTGTCAGGGGACTATGGCTACACCTTC. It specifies CASSPLSGDYGYTF.

The CDR3 reads CASRASSIMFETQYF. Here the CDR3 DNA reads TGTGCCAGTAGGGCCTCAAGTATTATGTTTGAGACCCAGTACTTC. The chain carries TRBV19 and TRBJ2-5; no firm D call. Germline-derived CDR1 and CDR2 are LNHDA and SQIVND (reference sequence). Deletions cut 6 bases from V and 5 bases from J, with 19 bases between. CDR3 length: 15 residues.

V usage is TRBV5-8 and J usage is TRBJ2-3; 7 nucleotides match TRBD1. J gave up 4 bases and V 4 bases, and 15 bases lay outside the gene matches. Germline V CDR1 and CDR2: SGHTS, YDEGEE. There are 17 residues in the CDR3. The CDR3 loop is CASSATSTQGSADTQYF. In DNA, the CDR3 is TGTGCCAGCAGCGCGACGTCGACACAGGGGTCGGCAGATACGCAGTATTTT.

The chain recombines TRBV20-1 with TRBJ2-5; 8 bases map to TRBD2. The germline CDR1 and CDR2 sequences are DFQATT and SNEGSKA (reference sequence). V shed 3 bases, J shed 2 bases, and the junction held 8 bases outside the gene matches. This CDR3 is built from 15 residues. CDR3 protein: CSASASGGSQETQYF. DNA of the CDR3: TGCAGTGCTAGTGCCAGCGGGGGCTCTCAAGAGACCCAGTACTTC.